This is a list of T cell receptor beta chains from one sample in a study of neurological immune-mediated disorders. Each CDR3 protein is one row after TCRdb ran MiXCR on the 5' RACE reads. The sample yields some 37,000 distinct CDR3 sequences, approximately 14% seen once. Sequenced material: PBMCs. The source of these receptors is a woman in her fifties or sixties with HTLV-1-associated myelopathy (HAM/TSP). Each CDR3 is given with its conserved first and last residue. The D gene is left open where the match is weak. Not all rows give a size; the values are once, few, many and, for expanded clones, a class.

V gene	J gene	D gene	clone size	CDR3 DNA	CDR3 protein
TRBV6-2/TRBV6-3	TRBJ2-1	TRBD1	many	TGTGCCAGCAGTTACAGGGGGCGCAATGAGCAGTTCTTC	CASSYRGRNEQFF
TRBV20-1	TRBJ1-3	TRBD1	-	TGCAGTGCTAGAGATCTACAGGGGTCTGGAAACACCATATATTTT	CSARDLQGSGNTIYF
TRBV30	TRBJ1-3	-	-	TGTGCCTGGAGTGTAAATGCTGGAAACACCATATATTTT	CAWSVNAGNTIYF
TRBV10-3	TRBJ1-2	TRBD1	many	TGTGCCTCCACTGGTGGTCGTGGGACAGACTGGTATGGCTACACCTTC	CASTGGRGTDWYGYTF
TRBV5-1	TRBJ2-5	-	many	TGCGCCAGCAGCTTGAGCTTGGCGTTGCAAGAGACCCAGTACTTC	CASSLSLALQETQYF
TRBV6-1	TRBJ1-1	TRBD1	many	TGTGCCAGCAGTAGACAGGGGGGAAACACTGAAGCTTTCTTT	CASSRQGGNTEAFF
TRBV12-3/TRBV12-4	TRBJ2-5	-	many	TGTGCCAGCAGTTCCTTTGTGGTCCAAGAGACCCAGTACTTC	CASSSFVVQETQYF
TRBV5-1	TRBJ1-1	-	many	TGCGCCAGCAGCCCGGACCCGAACACTGAAGCTTTCTTT	CASSPDPNTEAFF
TRBV12-3/TRBV12-4	TRBJ2-5	TRBD1	many	TGTGCCAGCAGTACCTCGGGACAGGGGTTTCAAGAGACCCAGTACTTC	CASSTSGQGFQETQYF
TRBV6-5	TRBJ1-1	-	-	TGTGCCAGCAGTTACTCGAGACAGAGAAGCCTGAACACTGAAGCTTTCTTT	CASSYSRQRSLNTEAFF
TRBV6-1	TRBJ1-2	TRBD1	many	TGTGCCAGCAGTGAACTGAGGACAGGGGGGAATGGCTACACCTTC	CASSELRTGGNGYTF
TRBV2	TRBJ1-5	-	many	TGTGCCAGCAGTGTCGGCGGGGAGCCCAATCAGCCCCAGCATTTT	CASSVGGEPNQPQHF
TRBV24-1	TRBJ2-3	-	many	TGTGCCACCAGTGATTTACAGGACAGCACAGATACGCAGTATTTT	CATSDLQDSTDTQYF
TRBV6-1	TRBJ2-2	TRBD1	many	TGTGCCAGCAGCATGGGACAGTTCACCGGGGAGCTGTTTTTT	CASSMGQFTGELFF
TRBV9	TRBJ2-1	TRBD1	many	TGTGCCAGCAGTCGTCCGGGACAGCTTTACAATGAGCAGTTCTTC	CASSRPGQLYNEQFF
TRBV7-2	TRBJ1-2	-	many	TGTGCCAGCAGCTTAGGCGGGGCGTACGATGGCTACACCTTC	CASSLGGAYDGYTF
TRBV5-6	TRBJ2-3	-	many	TGTGCCAGCAGCTTGACCGGGACAGATACGCAGTATTTT	CASSLTGTDTQYF
TRBV5-1	TRBJ1-1	TRBD1	many	TGCGCCAGCAGCGGAGGGGACAGGCGTAACACTGAAGCTTTCTTT	CASSGGDRRNTEAFF
TRBV20-1	TRBJ2-6	TRBD2	medium-sized	TGCAGTGCTAGAGGGACTAGCGGGTACGCTGGGGCCAACGTCCTGACTTTC	CSARGTSGYAGANVLTF
TRBV29-1	TRBJ2-5	-	many	TGCAGCGCTAGCCCAGACCAAGAGACCCAGTACTTC	CSASPDQETQYF
TRBV7-2	TRBJ1-2	TRBD1	many	TGTGCCAGCAGCGCATGGACAGGGGGCTATGGCTACACCTTC	CASSAWTGGYGYTF
TRBV29-1	TRBJ1-5	TRBD1	many	TGCAGCGTGTCTGATGGGACAGGGGATCAGCCCCAGCATTTT	CSVSDGTGDQPQHF
TRBV27	TRBJ1-6	TRBD1	many	TGTGCCAGCAGTCGCTTGACAGGGCCAAGCTCCTATAATTCACCCCTCCACTTT	CASSRLTGPSSYNSPLHF
TRBV7-3	TRBJ1-1	-	many	TGTGCCAGCAGCTTAACTGAAGACACTGAAGCTTTCTTT	CASSLTEDTEAFF
TRBV5-1	TRBJ2-1	TRBD2	many	TGCGCCAGCAGCTTGGCCAGCGGGGGGTACAATGAGCAGTTCTTC	CASSLASGGYNEQFF
TRBV7-2	TRBJ2-5	-	many	TGTGCCAGCAGCCCGATAGCCGGGGAACAGGAGACCCAGTACTTC	CASSPIAGEQETQYF
TRBV28	TRBJ1-2	-	-	TGTGCCAGCAGTTTAAGGCGTAACTATGGCTACACCTTC	CASSLRRNYGYTF
TRBV20-1	TRBJ1-2	-	many	TGCAGTGCTAGAGTGAGTCCGGGAGTCACCTTC	CSARVSPGVTF
TRBV7-2	TRBJ2-3	TRBD1	many	TGTGCCAGCAGCATACCGTCGGGACAGGGTATAGATACGCAGTATTTT	CASSIPSGQGIDTQYF
TRBV12-3/TRBV12-4	TRBJ2-3	TRBD2	many	TGTGCCAGCAGTTCAATTAGCGGGCCCCCGAATACGCAGTATTTT	CASSSISGPPNTQYF
TRBV7-9	TRBJ2-5	-	-	TGTGCCAGCAGCTTAGCGGAGTTGACATCTAGAGAGACCCAGTACTTC	CASSLAELTSRETQYF
TRBV5-6	TRBJ2-5	-	-	TGTGCCAGCAGCTTGCACTTGACATGGAAGAAGACCCAGTACTTC	CASSLHLTWKKTQYF
TRBV4-1	TRBJ2-3	-	many	TGCGCCAGCAGCCAAGTAAACATGGGCTTCACAGATACGCAGTATTTT	CASSQVNMGFTDTQYF
TRBV12-3/TRBV12-4	TRBJ2-5	-	many	TGTGCCAGCAGTTTATGGCAGGGCGGAGAGACCCAGTACTTC	CASSLWQGGETQYF
TRBV11-3	TRBJ1-1	TRBD1	many	TGTGCCAGCAGCTTGTCGGGACAGGCGAACACTGAAGCTTTCTTT	CASSLSGQANTEAFF
TRBV12-3/TRBV12-4	TRBJ1-1	TRBD1	many	TGTGCCAGCAGTCTCCCGACAGGGGACAACACTGAAGCTTTCTTT	CASSLPTGDNTEAFF
TRBV7-9	TRBJ2-5	TRBD1	many	TGTGCCAGCAGCTTAACAGGGGACCAAGAGACCCAGTACTTC	CASSLTGDQETQYF
TRBV7-8	TRBJ2-2	-	many	TGTGCCAGCAGCTTCAAGAGCGGGACACTGGGTACCGGGGAGCTGTTTTTT	CASSFKSGTLGTGELFF
TRBV19	TRBJ1-1	TRBD1	few	TGTGCCAGTAGTATCGCGACAGGGAAAGCTTTCTTT	CASSIATGKAFF
TRBV7-2	TRBJ1-2	TRBD1	many	TGTGCCAGCAGCTTAGCTTCTACAGGGGCCTATGGCTACACCTTC	CASSLASTGAYGYTF
TRBV4-2	TRBJ2-7	TRBD2	many	TGTGCCAGCAGCCAAGTGGCAGCGGGGGTCTACGAGCAGTACTTC	CASSQVAAGVYEQYF
TRBV20-1	TRBJ2-7	TRBD1	-	TGCAGTGCTAGGGTGGCAGGGGGCACCTACGAGCAGTACTTC	CSARVAGGTYEQYF
TRBV7-9	TRBJ2-6	-	many	TGTGCCAGCAGCCGGGACCGAAACTCTGGGGCCAACGTCCTGACTTTC	CASSRDRNSGANVLTF
TRBV7-2	TRBJ1-2	-	many	TGTGCCAGCAGCTCCTTCTCAGGGGTTGAGGGTAATGGCTACACCTTC	CASSSFSGVEGNGYTF
TRBV20-1	TRBJ1-5	-	few	TGCAGTGCTACCTCAAGGGGGAATCAGCCCCAGCATTTT	CSATSRGNQPQHF